Reported below is one T cell receptor (beta chain). Its antigen is unidentified. Some clones are missing from TCRdb's copy, which holds only in-frame ones; the method was immunoSEQ multiplex PCR. Of 15,000 to 20,000 clones in the sample, more than 75% are singletons; the top ten hold around 22%. V lost 3 bases and J lost 0; bases outside the gene matches: 3. This CDR3 has 15 amino acids. Germline V lookup: CDR1 LNHDA, CDR2 SQIVND (reference sequence). The sample comes from a study of PD-1 blockade in classical Hodgkin lymphoma. Study-level results: Before treatment, complete responders showed about the same diversity as newly diagnosed patients. Patients who initiated nivolumab within 1 year of ASCT were excluded. CD4+ TCR diversity, unlike CD8+, rose significantly by C4D1.

Time point defined: cycle 4 day 1 (C4D1), after 6 weeks of nivolumab. Relapse after autologous stem cell transplantation occurred in every patient, and brentuximab vedotin exposure varied. The best responses consisted of complete response, partial response or progressive disease. The V and J genes are TRBV19 and TRBJ2-3, with 7 bases matching TRBD2. The input for sequencing was peripheral blood mononuclear cells (PBMCs), taken before the fourth cycle of nivolumab. The origin of this receptor is a human donor with classical Hodgkin lymphoma. This chain's CDR3 is CASSIFSGSTDTQYF. The CDR3 nucleotides are TGTGCCAGTAGTATTTTTAGCGGGAGCACAGATACGCAGTATTTT.